This T cell receptor beta chain was obtained from a study of spatial heterogeneity in lung cancer. Overall study findings and caveats: Blood contained ubiquitous expanded tumor TCRs more at resection than at follow-up.

TCR cDNA molecules each had a unique molecular identifier. TCRdb re-analysed the 5' RACE reads in MiXCR, keeping a single row per CDR3 protein. This sample carries under 80,000 distinct CDR3 sequences, 6.3% of them seen once, and the ten largest clones take roughly 14%. Concerning this clonotype itself: Its target is not known.

Time point in this sample: sample taken at primary tumor resection. The donors, more than 55 patients with untreated early-stage non-small cell lung cancer, provided the samples. The germline V gene has CDR1 SGHRS and CDR2 YFSETQ. This CDR3 has 13 amino acids. The V end lost 5 bases, the J end lost 6 bases, and 13 bases lay between the germline ends. The clonotype comes from a female donor with early-stage non-small cell lung cancer. Sequences were derived from PBMCs, sampled at surgery. The chain is built from TRBV5-1 and TRBJ2-3; D is uncertain. This CDR3 is CASSPRLGDTQYF. The CDR3 DNA sequence: TGCGCCAGCAGTCCCCGGCTTGGGGATACGCAGTATTTT.